This entry is about one T cell receptor (beta chain). With V trimmed by 8 bases and J by 5 bases, 8 bases remained unmatched. CDR3 size: 15 residues. Germline lookup yields CDR1 LNHDA and CDR2 SQIVND (reference sequence). These data belong to a study of OX40 agonist ivuxolimab in advanced cancers. At the level of the study: With ivuxolimab, an agonistic anti-OX40 (CD134) antibody, patients were treated.

Only in-frame clones appear in the TCRdb table, and some are missing; sequencing was by immunoSEQ multiplex PCR. The sample includes 65,000 to 70,000 clones, roughly 84% seen only once; the top ten take 0.38%. The chain links TRBV19 to TRBJ2-1, with 11 nucleotides matching TRBD2. The sequence was obtained from an adult with an advanced solid tumor such as melanoma, head and neck, liver or kidney cancer. The starting material was CD4+ or CD8+ T cells sorted from blood, obtained in a trial of the OX40 agonist ivuxolimab. The CDR3 sequence: CASQLSGGGNNEQFF. The CDR3 DNA follows: TGTGCCAGTCAGCTTAGCGGGGGGGGAAACAATGAGCAGTTCTTC.